Listed below are T cell receptor beta chains from one sample, sequenced in a study of cytomegalovirus exposure and HLA in healthy donors. TCRdb keeps only in-frame clones here, not all; method: immunoSEQ multiplex PCR. The data hold roughly 110,000 clones, with around 80% observed a single time. Input material: PBMCs. These receptors were collected from a female donor in good health and CMV-seronegative. Each CDR3 is given with its conserved first and last residue. A D gene is named only where the DNA matches it firmly. The listing skips clone size in some rows; elsewhere it reads once, few, many or a size class.

CDR3aa: CASSFARAKGAGTEAFF; CDR3nt: TGTGCCAGCAGTTTCGCACGGGCCAAGGGGGCGGGCACTGAAGCTTTCTTT; abundance: NA; d_gene: TRBD1; v_gene: TRBV27; j_gene: TRBJ1-1
CDR3aa: CASSQTSGGDTQYF; CDR3nt: TGTGCCAGCAGCCAAACGTCGGGGGGGGATACGCAGTATTTT; abundance: once; d_gene: TRBD2; v_gene: TRBV7-2; j_gene: TRBJ2-3
CDR3aa: CASSEGGLIGSNYYEQYF; CDR3nt: TGTGCCAGCAGTGAGGGGGGGCTGATCGGAAGCAACTATTACGAGCAGTACTTC; abundance: NA; d_gene: NA; v_gene: TRBV2; j_gene: TRBJ2-7
CDR3aa: CASSEGLGGGVNIQYF; CDR3nt: TGTGCCAGCAGTGAAGGGCTAGGTGGAGGCGTCAACATTCAGTACTTC; abundance: few; d_gene: NA; v_gene: TRBV2; j_gene: TRBJ2-4
CDR3aa: CASSLYPPGTGRTGELFF; CDR3nt: TGTGCCAGCAGCCTTTACCCGCCCGGGACAGGGCGCACCGGGGAGCTGTTTTTT; abundance: NA; d_gene: TRBD1; v_gene: TRBV14; j_gene: TRBJ2-2
CDR3aa: CASSYRTGFGTDTQYF; CDR3nt: TGTGCCAGCAGCTACAGAACAGGGTTTGGGACAGATACGCAGTATTTT; abundance: NA; d_gene: NA; v_gene: TRBV5-6; j_gene: TRBJ2-3
CDR3aa: CATSPRDSRQETQYF; CDR3nt: TGTGCCACCAGCCCCCGGGACAGCCGCCAAGAGACCCAGTACTTC; abundance: NA; d_gene: TRBD1; v_gene: TRBV15; j_gene: TRBJ2-5
CDR3aa: CASSWGPTGGSGTEAFF; CDR3nt: TGTGCCAGCAGCTGGGGGCCCACAGGGGGCTCAGGCACTGAAGCTTTCTTT; abundance: few; d_gene: TRBD1; v_gene: TRBV5-6; j_gene: TRBJ1-1
CDR3aa: CASSRTGDYGYTF; CDR3nt: TGTGCCAGCAGCCGCACAGGGGACTATGGCTACACCTTC; abundance: NA; d_gene: TRBD1; v_gene: TRBV5-4; j_gene: TRBJ1-2
CDR3aa: CASSQVRALPGADTQYF; CDR3nt: TGTGCCAGCAGCCAAGTTCGGGCCCTCCCGGGGGCAGATACGCAGTATTTT; abundance: NA; d_gene: NA; v_gene: TRBV14; j_gene: TRBJ2-3
CDR3aa: CASGTVKGQPQHF; CDR3nt: TGTGCTAGTGGGACAGTCAAAGGTCAGCCCCAGCATTTT; abundance: NA; d_gene: NA; v_gene: TRBV12-5; j_gene: TRBJ1-5
CDR3aa: CATSRGVNEKLFF; CDR3nt: TGTGCCACCAGCAGAGGAGTTAATGAAAAACTGTTTTTT; abundance: NA; d_gene: NA; v_gene: TRBV15; j_gene: TRBJ1-4
CDR3aa: CASSQEGTIYEQYF; CDR3nt: TGCGCCAGCAGCCAAGAGGGGACTATCTACGAGCAGTACTTC; abundance: NA; d_gene: TRBD2; v_gene: TRBV4-3; j_gene: TRBJ2-7
CDR3aa: CASPASGGTENDEQFF; CDR3nt: TGTGCCAGTCCGGCTAGCGGGGGGACGGAGAACGACGAGCAGTTCTTC; abundance: NA; d_gene: TRBD2; v_gene: TRBV2; j_gene: TRBJ2-1
CDR3aa: CASSKGQGVGYTF; CDR3nt: TGTGCCAGCAGCAAGGGACAGGGGGTTGGCTACACCTTC; abundance: once; d_gene: TRBD1; v_gene: TRBV6-5; j_gene: TRBJ1-2
CDR3aa: CASSLLQGSYEQYF; CDR3nt: TGTGCCAGCAGCTTGTTACAGGGAAGCTACGAGCAGTACTTC; abundance: NA; d_gene: NA; v_gene: TRBV5-4; j_gene: TRBJ2-7
CDR3aa: CASSRRAGPGNTEAFF; CDR3nt: TGTGCCAGCAGCCGAAGAGCGGGGCCGGGGAACACTGAAGCTTTCTTT; abundance: NA; d_gene: NA; v_gene: TRBV7-2; j_gene: TRBJ1-1
CDR3aa: CASSIGGRETQYF; CDR3nt: TGTGCCTCCAGTATAGGGGGTAGAGAGACCCAGTACTTC; abundance: once; d_gene: NA; v_gene: TRBV30; j_gene: TRBJ2-5
CDR3aa: CARIQGVGTYEQYF; CDR3nt: TGTGCCAGAATACAGGGCGTTGGGACCTACGAGCAGTACTTC; abundance: NA; d_gene: NA; v_gene: TRBV19; j_gene: TRBJ2-7
CDR3aa: CASRPQGLGQPQHF; CDR3nt: TGTGCCAGCCGCCCGCAGGGACTCGGGCAGCCCCAGCATTTT; abundance: NA; d_gene: NA; v_gene: TRBV27; j_gene: TRBJ1-5
CDR3aa: CASSLDGRGSNYGYTF; CDR3nt: TGCGCCAGCAGCTTGGACGGCAGGGGTAGCAACTATGGCTACACCTTC; abundance: NA; d_gene: NA; v_gene: TRBV5-1; j_gene: TRBJ1-2
CDR3aa: CASSVAGRGVGGTEAFF; CDR3nt: TGTGCCAGCAGCGTAGCCGGTCGAGGGGTGGGGGGCACTGAAGCTTTCTTT; abundance: NA; d_gene: NA; v_gene: TRBV9; j_gene: TRBJ1-1
CDR3aa: CASSLADRPQPQHF; CDR3nt: TGTGCCAGCAGCTTAGCGGACAGGCCGCAGCCCCAGCATTTT; abundance: NA; d_gene: TRBD1; v_gene: TRBV7-9; j_gene: TRBJ1-5
CDR3aa: CSSSVGANTEAFF; CDR3nt: TGTTCCAGCAGCGTGGGGGCGAACACTGAAGCTTTCTTT; abundance: NA; d_gene: NA; v_gene: TRBV7-9; j_gene: TRBJ1-1
CDR3aa: CASSGGDRGASSYNSPLHF; CDR3nt: TGTGCCAGCAGCGGAGGGGACAGGGGCGCCAGCTCCTATAATTCACCCCTCCACTTT; abundance: NA; d_gene: NA; v_gene: TRBV21-1; j_gene: TRBJ1-6
CDR3aa: CASSLLAGPSYNEQFF; CDR3nt: TGTGCCAGCAGCCTATTAGCGGGGCCCTCCTACAATGAGCAGTTCTTC; abundance: NA; d_gene: TRBD2; v_gene: TRBV25-1; j_gene: TRBJ2-1
CDR3aa: CASRVAGGQETQYF; CDR3nt: TGCGCCAGCAGGGTAGCAGGGGGCCAAGAGACCCAGTACTTC; abundance: NA; d_gene: TRBD1; v_gene: TRBV5-1; j_gene: TRBJ2-5
CDR3aa: CASSPRSSGGALPADTQYF; CDR3nt: TGTGCCAGCAGCCCAAGATCTAGCGGGGGGGCTTTGCCCGCAGATACGCAGTATTTT; abundance: once; d_gene: TRBD2; v_gene: TRBV11-2; j_gene: TRBJ2-3
CDR3aa: CASSLVVRRLAGHYEQYF; CDR3nt: TGTGCCAGCAGCTTAGTGGTACGTAGACTAGCGGGGCACTACGAGCAGTACTTC; abundance: NA; d_gene: TRBD2; v_gene: TRBV7-2; j_gene: TRBJ2-7
CDR3aa: CASSLWASGTQNTGELFF; CDR3nt: TGTGCCAGCAGCTTATGGGCTAGCGGGACTCAGAACACCGGGGAGCTGTTTTTT; abundance: NA; d_gene: TRBD2; v_gene: TRBV7-6; j_gene: TRBJ2-2
CDR3aa: CASSLGGTGSSEQYF; CDR3nt: TGTGCCAGCAGCTTGGGAGGGACAGGGAGCTCCGAGCAGTACTTC; abundance: NA; d_gene: TRBD1; v_gene: TRBV5-8; j_gene: TRBJ2-7
CDR3aa: CASSRTLAIYEQYF; CDR3nt: TGTGCCAGCAGTCGTACACTAGCAATATACGAGCAGTACTTC; abundance: few; d_gene: NA; v_gene: TRBV6-5; j_gene: TRBJ2-7
CDR3aa: CASSVGGTGAEAFF; CDR3nt: TGCGCCAGCAGCGTTGGGGGCACAGGGGCAGAAGCTTTCTTT; abundance: once; d_gene: TRBD1; v_gene: TRBV10-2; j_gene: TRBJ1-1
CDR3aa: CSVYTDEQYF; CDR3nt: TGCAGCGTCTACACAGACGAGCAGTACTTC; abundance: NA; d_gene: NA; v_gene: TRBV29-1; j_gene: TRBJ2-7
CDR3aa: CASSPQGGLAGVGWTQYF; CDR3nt: TGTGCCAGCAGCCCGCAGGGTGGACTAGCGGGGGTAGGTTGGACCCAGTACTTC; abundance: NA; d_gene: TRBD2; v_gene: TRBV7-6; j_gene: TRBJ2-5
CDR3aa: CASSRQGIYGYTF; CDR3nt: TGTGCCAGCAGCCGACAGGGAATCTATGGCTACACCTTC; abundance: NA; d_gene: TRBD1; v_gene: TRBV6-5; j_gene: TRBJ1-2
CDR3aa: CASSQADRGSNQPQHF; CDR3nt: TGCGCCAGCAGCCAAGCAGACAGGGGAAGCAATCAGCCCCAGCATTTT; abundance: NA; d_gene: TRBD1; v_gene: TRBV4-3; j_gene: TRBJ1-5
CDR3aa: CASSYSREDYTF; CDR3nt: TGTGCCAGCAGTTATTCGAGGGAGGACTACACCTTC; abundance: NA; d_gene: NA; v_gene: TRBV6-5; j_gene: TRBJ1-2